This paragraph covers one T cell receptor beta chain sequence. The target antigen is unknown. Other nucleotide sequences in the sample specify the same CDR3. These data come from a study of cytomegalovirus exposure and HLA in healthy donors. General study findings and limits: Reports indicate that TCR beta sequences accurately predicted the HLA-A and HLA-B alleles of most subjects.

The CDR3 covers 15 residues. V was shortened by 0 bases and J by 6 bases, with 15 bases between the two germline ends. CDR1 SGHRS and CDR2 YFSETQ come from the germline V gene. PCR involved 60 Vbeta and 13 Jbeta primers. Libraries were prepared by immunoSEQ multiplex PCR; TCRdb keeps only in-frame clonotypes and omits some of them. The sample includes some 120,000 clones, 50% to 65% of them seen just once. Sequenced input: PBMCs. The clonotype comes from a woman aged 40-49 years in good health and CMV-seropositive. The chain combines TRBV5-1 with TRBJ1-1; tentative D call: TRBD1 (5 bases). This CDR3 is CASSLDGREGAEAFF. CDR3 in DNA: TGCGCCAGCAGCTTGGATGGCAGGGAAGGTGCTGAAGCTTTCTTT. The variable domain in full, with the rest retrieved from reference TRBV5-1 and TRBJ1-1, is KAGVTQTPRYLIKTRGQQVTLSCSPISGHRSVSWYQQTPGQGLQFLFEYFSETQRNKGNFPGRFSGRQFSNSRSEMNVSTLELGDSALYLCASSLDGREGAEAFFGQGTRLTVV.